This T cell receptor (beta chain) was recovered during a study of T cell repertoires in cytomegalovirus infection. Background on the study: CMV epitopes that were recently identified and HLA-C-restricted were used alongside well-studied HLA-B-restricted ones. Points from the study as a whole: Carriers of CMV and the relevant HLA type were discriminated by public TCR beta frequency.

V dropped 6 bases and J dropped 6; count of bases not matched to a gene: 13. The CDR3 contains 15 residues. This clonotype was observed a handful of times. Its cognate antigen is unknown. TCRdb re-called the reads through MiXCR, storing one row per CDR3 protein. The sample lists 640,000 or so distinct CDR3 sequences, around 31% seen once, with roughly 18% in the top ten. This receptor was identified in a human donor in good health (CMV status not recorded). Some clones in this sample may be carry-over from other donors' samples. J is TRBJ2-7 and V is TRBV12-3 or TRBV12-4; TRBD1 agrees at 8 bases. Sequences were derived from cultured PBMCs, sampled from culture after CMV antigen stimulation. CDR3 sequence reads: CASSFLGQGESEQYF. The CDR3 DNA is TGTGCCAGCAGCTTCCTCGGACAGGGTGAGAGCGAGCAGTACTTC.